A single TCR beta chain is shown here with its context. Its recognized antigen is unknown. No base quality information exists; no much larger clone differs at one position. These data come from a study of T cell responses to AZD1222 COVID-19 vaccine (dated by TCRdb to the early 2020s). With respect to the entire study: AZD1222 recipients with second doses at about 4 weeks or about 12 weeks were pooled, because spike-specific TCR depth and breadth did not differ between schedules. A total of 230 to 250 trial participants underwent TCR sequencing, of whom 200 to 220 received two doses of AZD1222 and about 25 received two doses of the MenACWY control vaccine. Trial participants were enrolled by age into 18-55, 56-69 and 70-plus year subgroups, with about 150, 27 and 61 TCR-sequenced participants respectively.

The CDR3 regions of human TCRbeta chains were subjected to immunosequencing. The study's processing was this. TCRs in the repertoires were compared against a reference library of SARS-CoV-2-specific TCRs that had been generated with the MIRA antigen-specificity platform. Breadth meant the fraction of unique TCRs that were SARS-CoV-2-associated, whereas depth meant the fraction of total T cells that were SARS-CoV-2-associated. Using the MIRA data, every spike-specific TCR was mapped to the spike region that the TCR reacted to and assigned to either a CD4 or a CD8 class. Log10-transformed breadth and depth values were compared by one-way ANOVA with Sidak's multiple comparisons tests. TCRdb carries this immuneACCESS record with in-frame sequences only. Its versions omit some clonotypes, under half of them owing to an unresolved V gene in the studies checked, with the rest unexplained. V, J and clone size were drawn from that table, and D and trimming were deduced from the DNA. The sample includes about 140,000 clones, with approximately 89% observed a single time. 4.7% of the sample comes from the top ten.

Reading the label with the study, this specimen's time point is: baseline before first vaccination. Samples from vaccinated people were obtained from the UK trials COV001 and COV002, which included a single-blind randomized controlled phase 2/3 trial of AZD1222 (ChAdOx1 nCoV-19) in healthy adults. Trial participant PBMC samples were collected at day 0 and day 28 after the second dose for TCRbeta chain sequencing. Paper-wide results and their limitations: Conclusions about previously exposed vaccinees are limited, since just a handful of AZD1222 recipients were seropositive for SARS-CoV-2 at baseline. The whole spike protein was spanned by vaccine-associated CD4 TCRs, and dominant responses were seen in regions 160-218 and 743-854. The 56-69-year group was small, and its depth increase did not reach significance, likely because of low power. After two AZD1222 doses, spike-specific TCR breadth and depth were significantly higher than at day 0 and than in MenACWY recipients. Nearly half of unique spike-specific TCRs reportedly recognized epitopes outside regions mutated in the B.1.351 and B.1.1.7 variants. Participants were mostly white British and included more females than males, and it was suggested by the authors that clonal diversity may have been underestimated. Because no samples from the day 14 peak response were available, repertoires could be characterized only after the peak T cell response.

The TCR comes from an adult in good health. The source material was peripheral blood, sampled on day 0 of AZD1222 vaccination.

For the CDR3, the sequence is CASGLGTRNHRETQYF. The sequenced DNA is TGTGCTAGTGGTTTGGGAACTAGAAACCACCGAGAGACCCAGTACTTC. The chain is assembled from TRBV12-5 and TRBJ2-5, with a tentative D gene TRBD2 over 5 matching bases. Measured from the cysteine to the phenylalanine, the CDR3 is 16 residues long. Only the CDR3 part of the read is kept: 48 bases, read in frame from the first base. V lost 1 base and J lost 4 bases; the stretch between them is 16 bases long. CDR1 and CDR2, looked up from the germline V gene, are LGHNT and FRNRAP.